This T cell receptor (beta chain) was obtained from a study of T cell repertoires in cytomegalovirus infection. About the study: Peptides in the study included HLA-C-restricted and HLA-B-restricted CMV epitopes. The public TCR beta signatures pointed to both CMV infection and matching HLA type. Study observations and caveats: Summed frequency of shared TCR beta families picked out CMV carriers who also had the relevant HLA. HLA-C-restricted CMV clonotypes gave the most frequent clonotype in two of eight donors.

MiXCR was run by TCRdb on the reads, yielding one entry per CDR3 protein. Of 100,000 to 150,000 distinct CDR3 sequences in the sample, more than 25% were seen once. In its sample, this clonotype was seen a few times. What it binds is not known. This sequence originates from a human donor in good health (CMV status not recorded). Some clones in this sample may be carry-over from other donors' samples. Sequenced material: CD8+ T cells from cultured PBMCs, taken from culture after CMV antigen stimulation.

The CDR3 is CATSDGNPGRRAAFF. The CDR3 nucleotides read TGTGCCACCAGTGACGGCAACCCGGGACGCAGAGCGGCGTTCTTC. The chain employs TRBV24-1 and TRBJ2-1; D possibly uses TRBD1 or TRBD2 (5 bases each). This CDR3 comprises 15 residues. Germline V lookup: CDR1 KGHDR, CDR2 SFDVKD. Between the trimmed V and J ends, which lost 4 bases and 15 bases, there was a span of 24 bases.